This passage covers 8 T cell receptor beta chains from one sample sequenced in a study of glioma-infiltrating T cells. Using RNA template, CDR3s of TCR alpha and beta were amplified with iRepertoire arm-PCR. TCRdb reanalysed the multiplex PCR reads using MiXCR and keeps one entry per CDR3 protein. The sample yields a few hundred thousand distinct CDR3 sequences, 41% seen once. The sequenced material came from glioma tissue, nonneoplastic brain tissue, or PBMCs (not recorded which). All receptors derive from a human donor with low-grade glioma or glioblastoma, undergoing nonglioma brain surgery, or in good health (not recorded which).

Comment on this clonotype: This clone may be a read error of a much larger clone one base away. The CDR3 bases are TGTGCCAGCAGAAAGGACGGATTCAATCAGCCCCAGCATTTT. Its translation is CASRKDGFNQPQHF. The chain couples TRBV6-2 or TRBV6-3 to TRBJ1-5; D uncertain. Trimming stripped 6 bases from V and 3 bases from J, with 12 bases between. There are 14 residues in the CDR3. Germline V gene data show CDR1 as MNHEY and CDR2 as SVGEGT.

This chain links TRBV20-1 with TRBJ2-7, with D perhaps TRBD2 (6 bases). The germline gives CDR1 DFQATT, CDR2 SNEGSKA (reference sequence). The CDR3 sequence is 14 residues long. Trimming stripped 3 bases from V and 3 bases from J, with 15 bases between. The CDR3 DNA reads TGCAGTGCTAGGCGTACACTAGCCAGCTACGAGCAGTACTTC. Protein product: CSARRTLASYEQYF.

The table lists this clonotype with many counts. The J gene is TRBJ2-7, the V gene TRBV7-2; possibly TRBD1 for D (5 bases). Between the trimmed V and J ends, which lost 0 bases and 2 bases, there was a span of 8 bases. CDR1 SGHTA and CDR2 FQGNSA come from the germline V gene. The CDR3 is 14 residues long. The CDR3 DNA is TGTGCCAGCAGCTTAGCTATCAGGGCCTACGAGCAGTACTTC. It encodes CASSLAIRAYEQYF.

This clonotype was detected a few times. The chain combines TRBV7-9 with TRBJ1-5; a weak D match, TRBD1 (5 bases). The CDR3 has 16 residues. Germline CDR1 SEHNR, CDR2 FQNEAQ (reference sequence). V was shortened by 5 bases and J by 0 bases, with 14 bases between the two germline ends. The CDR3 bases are TGTGCCAGCAGCCAGAATGCAGGGACTAGCAATCAGCCCCAGCATTTT. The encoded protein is CASSQNAGTSNQPQHF.

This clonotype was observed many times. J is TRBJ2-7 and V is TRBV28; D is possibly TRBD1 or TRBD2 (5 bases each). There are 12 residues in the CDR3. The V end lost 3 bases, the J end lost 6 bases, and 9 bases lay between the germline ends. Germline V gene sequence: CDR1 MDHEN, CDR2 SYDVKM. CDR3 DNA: TGTGCCAGCAGTTTGAGAGGGACCGAGCAGTACTTC. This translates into CASSLRGTEQYF.

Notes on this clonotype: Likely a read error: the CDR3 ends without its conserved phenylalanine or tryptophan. The CDR3 nucleotides are TGTGCCAGCAGCTTGTGGGTGTACTATGGCTACACCTCC. Protein product: CASSLWVYYGYTS. The chain couples TRBV5-4 to TRBJ1-2; no firm D call. Germline V gene lookup returns CDR1 SGHNT and CDR2 YYREEE (reference sequence). CDR3 length: 13 amino acids. V shed 1 base and J shed 3 bases, with 7 bases lying between them.

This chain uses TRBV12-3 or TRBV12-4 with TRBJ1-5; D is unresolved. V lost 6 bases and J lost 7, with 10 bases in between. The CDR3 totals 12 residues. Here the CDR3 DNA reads TGTGCCAGCAGCCCCGTGGTCCAGCCCCAGCATTTT. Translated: CASSPVVQPQHF.

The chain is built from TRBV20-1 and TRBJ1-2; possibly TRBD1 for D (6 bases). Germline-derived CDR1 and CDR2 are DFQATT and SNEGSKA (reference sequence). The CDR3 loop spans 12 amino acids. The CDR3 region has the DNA TGCAGCGTTGCGCAGGGGTTGTATGGCTACACCTTC. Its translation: CSVAQGLYGYTF.